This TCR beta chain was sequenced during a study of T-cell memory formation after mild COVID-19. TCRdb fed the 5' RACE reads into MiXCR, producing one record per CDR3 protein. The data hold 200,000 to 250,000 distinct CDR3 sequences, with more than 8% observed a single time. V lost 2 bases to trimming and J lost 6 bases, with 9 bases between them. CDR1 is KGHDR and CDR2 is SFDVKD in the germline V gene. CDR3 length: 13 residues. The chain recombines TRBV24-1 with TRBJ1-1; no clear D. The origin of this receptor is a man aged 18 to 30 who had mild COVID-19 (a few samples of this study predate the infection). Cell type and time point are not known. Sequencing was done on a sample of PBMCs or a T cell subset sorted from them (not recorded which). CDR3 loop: CATSDSDAPEAFF. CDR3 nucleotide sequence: TGTGCCACCAGTGATTCAGACGCACCTGAAGCTTTCTTT.